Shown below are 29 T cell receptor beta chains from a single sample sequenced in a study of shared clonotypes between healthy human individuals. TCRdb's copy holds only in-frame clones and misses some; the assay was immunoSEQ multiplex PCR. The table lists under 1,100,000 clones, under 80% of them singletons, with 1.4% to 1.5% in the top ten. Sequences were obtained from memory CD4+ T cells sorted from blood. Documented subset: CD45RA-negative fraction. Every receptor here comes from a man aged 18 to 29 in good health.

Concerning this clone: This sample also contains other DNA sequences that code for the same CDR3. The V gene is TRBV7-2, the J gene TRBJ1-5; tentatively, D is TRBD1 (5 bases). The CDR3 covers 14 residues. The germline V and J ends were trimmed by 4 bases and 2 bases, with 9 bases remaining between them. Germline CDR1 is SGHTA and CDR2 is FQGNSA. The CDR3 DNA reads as TGTGCCAGCAGCTCCGACAGTGGCAATCAGCCCCAGCATTTT. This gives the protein CASSSDSGNQPQHF.

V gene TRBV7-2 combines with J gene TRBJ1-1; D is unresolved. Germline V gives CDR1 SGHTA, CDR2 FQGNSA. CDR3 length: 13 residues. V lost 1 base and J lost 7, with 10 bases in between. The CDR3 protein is CASSLDLGSEAFF. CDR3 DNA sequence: TGTGCCAGCAGCTTAGATCTGGGGAGTGAAGCTTTCTTT.

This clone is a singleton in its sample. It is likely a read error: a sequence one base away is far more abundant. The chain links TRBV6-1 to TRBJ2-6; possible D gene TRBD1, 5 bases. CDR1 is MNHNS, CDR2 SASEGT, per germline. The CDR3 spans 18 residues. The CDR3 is CASSEYGHSWPGAIVLTF. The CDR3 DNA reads TGTGCCAGCAGTGAATACGGGCACAGTTGGCCTGGGGCCATCGTCCTGACTTTC.

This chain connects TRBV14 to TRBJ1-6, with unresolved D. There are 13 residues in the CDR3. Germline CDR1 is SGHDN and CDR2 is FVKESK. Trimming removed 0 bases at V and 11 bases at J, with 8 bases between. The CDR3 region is CASSQERITPLHF. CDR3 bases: TGTGCCAGCAGCCAAGAAAGGATTACACCCCTCCACTTT. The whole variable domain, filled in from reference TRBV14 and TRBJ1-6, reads EAGVTQFPSHSVIEKGQTVTLRCDPISGHDNLYWYRRVMGKEIKFLLHFVKESKQDESGMPNNRFLAERTGGTYSTLKVQPAELEDSGVYFCASSQERITPLHFGNGTRLTVT.

CDR3 residues: CASSLNIGGNEQFF. CDR3 nucleotide sequence: TGTGCCAGCAGCTTAAATATAGGGGGGAATGAGCAGTTCTTC. V gene TRBV5-4 combines with J gene TRBJ2-1; the D gene could be TRBD1 or TRBD2 (6 bases each). V was shortened by 2 bases and J by 7 bases, with 13 bases between the two germline ends. The CDR3 runs 14 residues. CDR1 and CDR2 (germline): SGHNT, YYREEE (reference sequence).

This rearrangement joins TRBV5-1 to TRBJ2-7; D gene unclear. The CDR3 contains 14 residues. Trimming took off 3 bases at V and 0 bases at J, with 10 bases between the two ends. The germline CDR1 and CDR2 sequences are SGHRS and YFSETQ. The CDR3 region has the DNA TGCGCCAGCAGCTCCGGCTCGGGCTCCTACGAGCAGTACTTC. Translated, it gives CASSSGSGSYEQYF.

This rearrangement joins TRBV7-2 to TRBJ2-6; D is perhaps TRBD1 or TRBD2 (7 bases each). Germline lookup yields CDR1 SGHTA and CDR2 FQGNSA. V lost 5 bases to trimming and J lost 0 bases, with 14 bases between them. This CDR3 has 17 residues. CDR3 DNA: TGTGCCAGCAGCCCTGCCAGGGGGGGCTCTGGGGCCAACGTCCTGACTTTC. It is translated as CASSPARGGSGANVLTF.

CDR3 sequence (DNA): TGTGCCAGCAGCCGCCGTTCCGGGACAGGGAACACCGGGGAGCTGTTTTTT. This translates into CASSRRSGTGNTGELFF. This chain connects TRBV5-4 to TRBJ2-2; the match to TRBD1 covers 8 bases. V shed 4 bases, J shed 1 base, and the junction held 9 bases outside the gene matches. Germline CDR1 is SGHNT and CDR2 is YYREEE (reference sequence). The CDR3 contains 17 residues.

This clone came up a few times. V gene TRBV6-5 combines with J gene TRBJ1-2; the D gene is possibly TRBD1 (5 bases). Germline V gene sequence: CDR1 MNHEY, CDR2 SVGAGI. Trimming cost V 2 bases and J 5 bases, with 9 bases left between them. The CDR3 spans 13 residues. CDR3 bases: TGTGCCAGCAGTTACATCGGGGGATATGGCTACACCTTC. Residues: CASSYIGGYGYTF.

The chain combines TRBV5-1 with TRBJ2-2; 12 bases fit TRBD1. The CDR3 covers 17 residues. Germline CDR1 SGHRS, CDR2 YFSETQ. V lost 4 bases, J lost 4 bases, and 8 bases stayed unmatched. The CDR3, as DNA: TGCGCCAGCAGCCCCCAGGGACAGGGGGCGAGCACCGGGGAGCTGTTTTTT. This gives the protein CASSPQGQGASTGELFF. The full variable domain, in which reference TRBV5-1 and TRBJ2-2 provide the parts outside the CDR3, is KAGVTQTPRYLIKTRGQQVTLSCSPISGHRSVSWYQQTPGQGLQFLFEYFSETQRNKGNFPGRFSGRQFSNSRSEMNVSTLELGDSALYLCASSPQGQGASTGELFFGEGSRLTVL.

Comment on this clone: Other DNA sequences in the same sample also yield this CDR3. DNA for the CDR3: TGTGCCAGCAGCTTTCTAGCGGGAGCAGGTACAGATACGCAGTATTTT. Translating gives CASSFLAGAGTDTQYF. The V gene is TRBV11-2, the J gene TRBJ2-3; 10 positions match TRBD2. The CDR3 is 16 amino acids. V was clipped by 3 bases and J by 3 bases; unmatched bases: 6. The V gene's germline CDR1 is SGHAT and CDR2 FQNNGV.

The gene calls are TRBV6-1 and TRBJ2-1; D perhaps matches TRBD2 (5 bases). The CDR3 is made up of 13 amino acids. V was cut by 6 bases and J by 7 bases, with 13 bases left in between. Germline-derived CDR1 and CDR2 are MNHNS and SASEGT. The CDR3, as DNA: TGTGCCAGCAGGAGGGCCTCGAGTAATGAGCAGTTCTTC. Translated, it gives CASRRASSNEQFF.

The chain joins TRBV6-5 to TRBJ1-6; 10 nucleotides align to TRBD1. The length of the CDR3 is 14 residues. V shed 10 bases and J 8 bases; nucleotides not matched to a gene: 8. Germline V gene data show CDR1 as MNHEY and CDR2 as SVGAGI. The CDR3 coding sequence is TGTGCCACCACCGAGACAGGGGGCTATTCACCCCTCCACTTT. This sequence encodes CATTETGGYSPLHF.

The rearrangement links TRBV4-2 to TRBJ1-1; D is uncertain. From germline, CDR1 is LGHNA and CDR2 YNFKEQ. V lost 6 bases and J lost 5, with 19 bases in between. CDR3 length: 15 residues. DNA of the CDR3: TGTGCCAGCAGTACAATCGGGGAGGGTTGGACTGAAGCTTTCTTT. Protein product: CASSTIGEGWTEAFF.

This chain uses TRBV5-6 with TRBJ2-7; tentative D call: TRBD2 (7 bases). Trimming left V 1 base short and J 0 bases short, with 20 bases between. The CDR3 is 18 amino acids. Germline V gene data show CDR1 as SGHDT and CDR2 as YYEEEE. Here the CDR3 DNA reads TGTGCCAGCAGCTTGACCCCGGGGGGCGCGTCCTCCTCCTACGAGCAGTACTTC. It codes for CASSLTPGGASSSYEQYF.

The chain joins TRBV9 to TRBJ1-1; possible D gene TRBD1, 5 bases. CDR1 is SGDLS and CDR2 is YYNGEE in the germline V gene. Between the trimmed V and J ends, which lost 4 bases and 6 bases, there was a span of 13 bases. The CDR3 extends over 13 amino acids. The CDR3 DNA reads TGTGCCAGCAGCCTCCAGGACAATTCTGAAGCTTTCTTT. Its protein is CASSLQDNSEAFF. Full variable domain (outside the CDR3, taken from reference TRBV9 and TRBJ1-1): DSGVTQTPKHLITATGQRVTLRCSPRSGDLSVYWYQQSLDQGLQFLIQYYNGEERAKGNILERFSAQQFPDLHSELNLSSLELGDSALYFCASSLQDNSEAFFGQGTRLTVV.

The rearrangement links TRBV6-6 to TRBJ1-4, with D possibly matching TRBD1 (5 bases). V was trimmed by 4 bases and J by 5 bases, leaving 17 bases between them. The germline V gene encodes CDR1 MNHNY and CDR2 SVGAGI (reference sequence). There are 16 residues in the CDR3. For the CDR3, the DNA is TGTGCCAGCAGTTCCCAATGGGACCGGGGGAATGAAAAACTGTTTTTT. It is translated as CASSSQWDRGNEKLFF.

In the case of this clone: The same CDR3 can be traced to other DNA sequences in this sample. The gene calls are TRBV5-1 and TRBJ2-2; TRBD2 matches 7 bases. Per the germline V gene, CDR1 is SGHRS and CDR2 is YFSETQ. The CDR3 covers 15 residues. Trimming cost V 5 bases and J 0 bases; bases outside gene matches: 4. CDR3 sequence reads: CASSLSGANTGELFF. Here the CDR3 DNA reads TGCGCCAGCAGTTTGAGCGGGGCGAACACCGGGGAGCTGTTTTTT.

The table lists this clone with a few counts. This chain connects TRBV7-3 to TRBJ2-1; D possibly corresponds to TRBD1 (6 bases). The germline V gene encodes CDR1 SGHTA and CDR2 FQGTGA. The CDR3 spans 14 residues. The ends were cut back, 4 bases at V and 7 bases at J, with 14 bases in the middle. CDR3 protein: CASSSMGAGNEQFF. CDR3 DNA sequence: TGTGCCAGCAGCTCCATGGGGGCCGGGAATGAGCAGTTCTTC.

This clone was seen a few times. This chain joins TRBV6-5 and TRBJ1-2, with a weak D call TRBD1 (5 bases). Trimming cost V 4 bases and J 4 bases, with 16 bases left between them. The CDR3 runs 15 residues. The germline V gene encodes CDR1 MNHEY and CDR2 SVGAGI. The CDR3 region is CASSSSWGPGYGYTF. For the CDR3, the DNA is TGTGCCAGCAGTTCCTCATGGGGACCTGGCTATGGCTACACCTTC.

The DNA for the CDR3 is TGTGCCAGCAGCTTCTCAGCGGGAGCCGGGGAGCTGTTTTTT. The encoded protein is CASSFSAGAGELFF. The chain is built from TRBV11-2 and TRBJ2-2, with TRBD2 matching over 8 bases. Trimming removed 3 bases from V and 6 bases from J; junction bases left unmatched: 3. The CDR3 loop spans 14 amino acids. CDR1 is SGHAT and CDR2 is FQNNGV in the germline V gene.

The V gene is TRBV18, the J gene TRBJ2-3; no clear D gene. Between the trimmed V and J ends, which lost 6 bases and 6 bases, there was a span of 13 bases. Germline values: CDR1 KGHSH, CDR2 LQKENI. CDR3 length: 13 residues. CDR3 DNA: TGTGCCAGCTCTCTCCAGGTTTATGATACGCAGTATTTT. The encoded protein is CASSLQVYDTQYF.

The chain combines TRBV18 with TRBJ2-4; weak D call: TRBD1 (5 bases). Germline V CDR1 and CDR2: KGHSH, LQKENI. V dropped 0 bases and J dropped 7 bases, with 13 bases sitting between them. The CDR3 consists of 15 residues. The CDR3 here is CASSPPQGNKNIQYF. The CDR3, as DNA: TGTGCCAGCTCACCACCGCAGGGTAATAAGAACATTCAGTACTTC.

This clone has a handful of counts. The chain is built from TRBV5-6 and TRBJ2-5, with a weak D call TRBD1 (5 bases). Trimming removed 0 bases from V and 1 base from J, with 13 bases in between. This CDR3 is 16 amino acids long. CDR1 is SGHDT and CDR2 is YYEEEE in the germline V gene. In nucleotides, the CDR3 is TGTGCCAGCAGCTTGGGCCAGGGTACCCTCCAAGAGACCCAGTACTTC. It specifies CASSLGQGTLQETQYF.

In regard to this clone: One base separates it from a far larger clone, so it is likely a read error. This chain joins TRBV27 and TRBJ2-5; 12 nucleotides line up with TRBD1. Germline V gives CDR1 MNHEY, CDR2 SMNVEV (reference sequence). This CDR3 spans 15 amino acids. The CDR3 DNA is TGTACCAGCAGTACGGGACAGGGGGCGCGGGAGACCCAGTACTTC. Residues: CTSSTGQGARETQYF.

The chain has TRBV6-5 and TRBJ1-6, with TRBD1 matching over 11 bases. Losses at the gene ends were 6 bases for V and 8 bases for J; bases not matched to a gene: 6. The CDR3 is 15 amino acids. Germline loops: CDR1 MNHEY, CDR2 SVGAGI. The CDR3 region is CASRAGTGGDSPLHF. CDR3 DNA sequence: TGTGCCAGCAGAGCCGGGACAGGGGGAGATTCACCCCTCCACTTT.

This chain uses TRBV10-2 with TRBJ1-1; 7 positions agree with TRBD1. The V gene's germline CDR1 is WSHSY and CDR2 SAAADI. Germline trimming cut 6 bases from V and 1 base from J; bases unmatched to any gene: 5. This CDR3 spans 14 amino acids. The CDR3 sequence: CASRGGTANTEAFF. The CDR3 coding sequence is TGCGCCAGCAGGGGGGGGACAGCGAACACTGAAGCTTTCTTT.

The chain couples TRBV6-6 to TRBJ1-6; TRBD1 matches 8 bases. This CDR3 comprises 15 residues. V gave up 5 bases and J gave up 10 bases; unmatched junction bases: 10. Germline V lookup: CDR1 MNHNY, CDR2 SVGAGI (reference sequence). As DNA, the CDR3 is TGTGCCAGCAGTCAAGACAGGGGTGGAGGCTCACCCCTCCACTTT. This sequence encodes CASSQDRGGGSPLHF.

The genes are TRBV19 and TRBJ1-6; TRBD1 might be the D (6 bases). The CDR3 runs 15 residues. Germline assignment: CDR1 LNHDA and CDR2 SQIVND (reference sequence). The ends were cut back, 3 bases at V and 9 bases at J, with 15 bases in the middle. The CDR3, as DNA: TGTGCCAGTAGTATTCAAGGGGGGTTCGGTTCACCCCTCCACTTT. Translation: CASSIQGGFGSPLHF.